This note documents a single TCR beta chain sequence. Its antigen remains unknown. CDR3 length equals 16 residues. V was trimmed by 7 bases and J by 6 bases, leaving 22 bases between them. CDR1 and CDR2 from the germline V gene are SNHLY and FYNNEI. This entry comes from a study of cytomegalovirus exposure and HLA in healthy donors. The wider study: Prior work identified around 120 million unique TCR beta sequences in roughly 180 million T cells. Findings and limits, study-wide: In vitro experiments confirmed that three CMV-associated chains were specific for CMV antigens.

The PCR had 60 Vbeta and 13 Jbeta primers. The method was immunoSEQ multiplex PCR; TCRdb's version includes in-frame clones alone and lacks a portion of them. Among about 150,000 clones listed, nearly 80% were seen once. Sequencing input: PBMCs. The rearrangement uses TRBV2 and TRBJ2-1; D might be TRBD2 (7 bases). The sequence came from a woman between 40 and 50 years old in good health and CMV-seronegative. CDR3 region: CASKGGTREPLNEQFF. In DNA, the CDR3 is TGTGCCAGCAAAGGGGGTACGCGGGAGCCCCTCAATGAGCAGTTCTTC. Filled out from reference TRBV2 and TRBJ2-1, the complete variable domain reads EPEVTQTPSHQVTQMGQEVILRCVPISNHLYFYWYRQILGQKVEFLVSFYNNEISEKSEIFDDQFSVERPDGSNFTLKIRSTKLEDSAMYFCASKGGTREPLNEQFFGPGTRLTVL.